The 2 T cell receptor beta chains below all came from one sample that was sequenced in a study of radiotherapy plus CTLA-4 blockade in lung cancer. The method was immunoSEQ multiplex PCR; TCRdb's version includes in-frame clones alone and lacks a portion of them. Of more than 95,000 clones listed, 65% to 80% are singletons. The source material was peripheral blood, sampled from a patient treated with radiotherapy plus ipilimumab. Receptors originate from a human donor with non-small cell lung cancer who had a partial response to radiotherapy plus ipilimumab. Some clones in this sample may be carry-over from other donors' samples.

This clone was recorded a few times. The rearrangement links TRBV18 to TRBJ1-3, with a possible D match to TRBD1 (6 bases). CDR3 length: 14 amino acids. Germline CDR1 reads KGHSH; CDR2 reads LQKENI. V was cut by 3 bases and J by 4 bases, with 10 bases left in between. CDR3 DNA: TGTGCCAGCTCACCTGTGACAGGAGGAAACACCATATATTTT. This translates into CASSPVTGGNTIYF.

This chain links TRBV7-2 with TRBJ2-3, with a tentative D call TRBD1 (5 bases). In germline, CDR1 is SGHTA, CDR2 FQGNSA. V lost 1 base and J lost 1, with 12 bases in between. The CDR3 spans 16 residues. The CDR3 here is CASSLVQLGGTDTQYF. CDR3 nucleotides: TGTGCCAGCAGCTTAGTTCAATTAGGGGGCACAGATACGCAGTATTTT.